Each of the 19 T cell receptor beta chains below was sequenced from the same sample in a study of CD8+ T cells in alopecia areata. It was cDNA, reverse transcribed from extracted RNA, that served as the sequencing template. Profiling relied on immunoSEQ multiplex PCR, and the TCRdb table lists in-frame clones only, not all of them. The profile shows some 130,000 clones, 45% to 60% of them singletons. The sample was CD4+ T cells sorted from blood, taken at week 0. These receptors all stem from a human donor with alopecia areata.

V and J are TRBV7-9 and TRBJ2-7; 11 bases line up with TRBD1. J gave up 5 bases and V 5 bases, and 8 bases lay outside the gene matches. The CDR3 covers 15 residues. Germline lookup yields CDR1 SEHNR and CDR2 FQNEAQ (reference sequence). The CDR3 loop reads CASSPGTGGIDEQYF. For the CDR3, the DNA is TGTGCCAGCAGCCCTGGGACAGGGGGTATCGACGAGCAGTACTTC. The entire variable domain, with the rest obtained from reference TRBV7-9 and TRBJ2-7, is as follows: DTGVSQNPRHKITKRGQNVTFRCDPISEHNRLYWYRQTLGQGPEFLTYFQNEAQLEKSRLLSDRFSAERPKGSFSTLEIQRTEQGDSAMYLCASSPGTGGIDEQYFGPGTRLTVT.

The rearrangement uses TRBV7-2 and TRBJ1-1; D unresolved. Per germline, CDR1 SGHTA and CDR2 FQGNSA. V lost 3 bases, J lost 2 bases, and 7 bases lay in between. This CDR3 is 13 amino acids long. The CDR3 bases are TGTGCCAGCAGCTTGAACAGTAACACTGAAGCTTTCTTT. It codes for CASSLNSNTEAFF.

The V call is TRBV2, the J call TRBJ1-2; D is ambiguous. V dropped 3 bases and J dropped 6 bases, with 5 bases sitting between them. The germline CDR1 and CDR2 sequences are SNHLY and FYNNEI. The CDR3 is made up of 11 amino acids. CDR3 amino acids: CASSEGDGYTF. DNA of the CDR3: TGTGCCAGCAGTGAGGGCGATGGCTACACCTTC.

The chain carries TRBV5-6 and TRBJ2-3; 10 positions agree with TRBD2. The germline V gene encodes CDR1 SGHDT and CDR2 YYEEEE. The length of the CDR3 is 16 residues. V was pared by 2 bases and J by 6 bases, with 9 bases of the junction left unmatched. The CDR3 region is CASSFSLAGVFDTQYF. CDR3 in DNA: TGTGCCAGCAGCTTCAGCCTAGCGGGAGTTTTCGATACGCAGTATTTT.

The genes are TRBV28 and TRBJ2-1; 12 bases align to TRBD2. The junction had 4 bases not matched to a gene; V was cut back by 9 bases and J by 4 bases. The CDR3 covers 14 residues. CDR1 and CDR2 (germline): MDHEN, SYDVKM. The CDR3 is CASRGTSGYNEQFF. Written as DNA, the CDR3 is TGTGCCAGTAGGGGGACTAGCGGGTACAATGAGCAGTTCTTC.

This CDR3 reads CASSLREVTSGRADTQYF. In DNA, the CDR3 is TGTGCCAGCAGCCTCCGAGAGGTTACTAGCGGGAGGGCAGATACGCAGTATTTT. The genes are TRBV9 and TRBJ2-3, with 13 bases fitting TRBD2. Germline V lookup: CDR1 SGDLS, CDR2 YYNGEE. This CDR3 region has 18 residues. V shed 4 bases, J shed 4 bases, and the junction held 12 bases outside the gene matches. Full variable domain (rest looked up from reference TRBV9 and TRBJ2-3): DSGVTQTPKHLITATGQRVTLRCSPRSGDLSVYWYQQSLDQGLQFLIQYYNGEERAKGNILERFSAQQFPDLHSELNLSSLELGDSALYFCASSLREVTSGRADTQYFGPGTRLTVL.

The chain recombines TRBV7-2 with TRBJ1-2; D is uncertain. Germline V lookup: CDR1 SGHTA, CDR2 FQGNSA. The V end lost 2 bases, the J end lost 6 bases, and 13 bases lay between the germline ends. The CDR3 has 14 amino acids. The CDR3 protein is CASSLYAVSNGYTF. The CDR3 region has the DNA TGTGCCAGCAGCTTATACGCAGTTTCAAATGGCTACACCTTC.

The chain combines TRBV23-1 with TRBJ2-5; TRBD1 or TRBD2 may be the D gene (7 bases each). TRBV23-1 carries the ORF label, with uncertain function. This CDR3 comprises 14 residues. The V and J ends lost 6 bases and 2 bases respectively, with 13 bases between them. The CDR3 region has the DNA TGCGCCAGCAGCCAGGGGGGGAGGCAAGAGACCCAGTACTTC. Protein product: CASSQGGRQETQYF.

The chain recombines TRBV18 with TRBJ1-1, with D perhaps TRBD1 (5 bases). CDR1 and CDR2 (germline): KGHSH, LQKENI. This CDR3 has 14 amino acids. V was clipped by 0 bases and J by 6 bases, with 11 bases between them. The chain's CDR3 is CASSPPELGAEAFF. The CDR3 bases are TGTGCCAGCTCACCACCGGAGTTGGGGGCTGAAGCTTTCTTT. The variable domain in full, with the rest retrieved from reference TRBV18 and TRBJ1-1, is NAGVMQNPRHLVRRRGQEARLRCSPMKGHSHVYWYRQLPEEGLKFMVYLQKENIIDESGMPKERFSAEFPKEGPSILRIQQVVRGDSAAYFCASSPPELGAEAFFGQGTRLTVV.

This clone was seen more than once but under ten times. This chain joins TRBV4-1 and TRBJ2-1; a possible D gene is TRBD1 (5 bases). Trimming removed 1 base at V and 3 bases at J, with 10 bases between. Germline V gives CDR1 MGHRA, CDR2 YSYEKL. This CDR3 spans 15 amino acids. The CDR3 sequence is CASSQGVGLYNEQFF. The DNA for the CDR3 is TGCGCCAGCAGCCAAGGTGTGGGGCTCTACAATGAGCAGTTCTTC.

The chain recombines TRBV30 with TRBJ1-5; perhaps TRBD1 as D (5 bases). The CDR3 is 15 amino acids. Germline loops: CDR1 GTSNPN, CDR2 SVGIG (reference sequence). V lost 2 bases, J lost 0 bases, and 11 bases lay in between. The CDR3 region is CAWSPETASNQPQHF. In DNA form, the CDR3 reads TGTGCCTGGAGTCCGGAGACAGCTAGCAATCAGCCCCAGCATTTT. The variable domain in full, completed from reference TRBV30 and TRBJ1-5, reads SQTIHQWPATLVQPVGSPLSLECTVEGTSNPNLYWYRQAAGRGLQLLFYSVGIGQISSEVPQNLSASRPQDRQFILSSKKLLLSDSGFYLCAWSPETASNQPQHFGDGTRLSIL.

The CDR3 nucleotides are TGTGCCAGCAGCTTAAAAGGTCAGCGGAGGGGAGATACGCAGTATTTT. It translates to CASSLKGQRRGDTQYF. The rearrangement links TRBV5-4 to TRBJ2-3; TRBD2 might be the D (6 bases). CDR3 length: 16 amino acids. With 2 bases removed from V and 5 bases from J, the gap between germline ends came to 18 bases. Germline values: CDR1 SGHNT, CDR2 YYREEE (reference sequence).

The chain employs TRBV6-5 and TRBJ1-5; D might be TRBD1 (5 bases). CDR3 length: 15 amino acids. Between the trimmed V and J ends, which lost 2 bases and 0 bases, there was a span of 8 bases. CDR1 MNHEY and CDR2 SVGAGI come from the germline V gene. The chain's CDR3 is CASSYTGNSNQPQHF. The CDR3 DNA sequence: TGTGCCAGCAGTTACACAGGCAATAGCAATCAGCCCCAGCATTTT.

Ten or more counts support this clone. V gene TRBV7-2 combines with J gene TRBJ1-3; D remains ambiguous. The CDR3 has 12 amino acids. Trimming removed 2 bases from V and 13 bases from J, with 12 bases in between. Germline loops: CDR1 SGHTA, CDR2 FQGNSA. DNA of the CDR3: TGTGCCAGCAGCTTACAAGGGTACAAGATATATTTT. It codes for CASSLQGYKIYF.

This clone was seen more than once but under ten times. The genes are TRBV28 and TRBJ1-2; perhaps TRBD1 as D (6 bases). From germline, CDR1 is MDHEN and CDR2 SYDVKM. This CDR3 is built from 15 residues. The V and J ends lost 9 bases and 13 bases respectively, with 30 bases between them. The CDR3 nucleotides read TGTGCCAGTTTACCGCCCGGACGGGGGGCCGAAGAAATCACCTTC. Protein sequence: CASLPPGRGAEEITF.

CDR3 amino acids: CASSRQGSSYEQYF. The DNA of the CDR3 is TGTGCCAGCAGTAGGCAGGGAAGCTCCTACGAGCAGTACTTC. The V call is TRBV28, the J call TRBJ2-7; tentatively, D is TRBD1 (5 bases). V was pared by 5 bases and J by 0 bases, with 11 bases between. Per the germline V gene, CDR1 is MDHEN and CDR2 is SYDVKM. This CDR3 spans 14 amino acids.

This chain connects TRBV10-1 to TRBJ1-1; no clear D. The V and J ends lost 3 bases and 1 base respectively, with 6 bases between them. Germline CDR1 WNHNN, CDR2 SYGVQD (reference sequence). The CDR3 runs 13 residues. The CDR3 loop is CASSETENTEAFF. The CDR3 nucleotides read TGCGCCAGCAGTGAAACAGAGAACACTGAAGCTTTCTTT.

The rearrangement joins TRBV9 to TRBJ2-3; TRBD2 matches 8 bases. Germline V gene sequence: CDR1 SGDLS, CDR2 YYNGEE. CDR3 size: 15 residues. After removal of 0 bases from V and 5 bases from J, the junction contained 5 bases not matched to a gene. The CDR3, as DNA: TGTGCCAGCAGCGTAGCTACAACTAGCGGAGATACGCAGTATTTT. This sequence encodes CASSVATTSGDTQYF. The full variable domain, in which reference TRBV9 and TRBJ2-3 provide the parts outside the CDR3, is DSGVTQTPKHLITATGQRVTLRCSPRSGDLSVYWYQQSLDQGLQFLIQYYNGEERAKGNILERFSAQQFPDLHSELNLSSLELGDSALYFCASSVATTSGDTQYFGPGTRLTVL.

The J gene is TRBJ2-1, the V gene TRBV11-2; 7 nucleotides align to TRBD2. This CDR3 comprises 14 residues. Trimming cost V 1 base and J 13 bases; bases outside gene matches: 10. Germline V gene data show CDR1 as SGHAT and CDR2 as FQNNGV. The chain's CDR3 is CASSLVNFGGSQFF. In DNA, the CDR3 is TGTGCCAGCAGCTTAGTTAATTTCGGCGGGAGTCAGTTCTTC.